This T cell receptor (beta chain) was found in a study of Ad26.COV2.S vaccination and SARS-CoV-2 variants. Findings and caveats of the study: In vaccinated individuals, spike-specific CD8+ and CD4+ T cell responses reportedly displayed substantial breadth. Recipients given vaccine exceeded placebo recipients in spike-specific TCR breadth. For non-spike TCRs, breadth in vaccine recipients resembled that in placebo recipients.

As regards this clone: Antigen unknown.

Germline-derived CDR1 and CDR2 are SGHRS and YFSETQ. The CDR3 consists of 13 residues. Trimming removed 1 base from V and 4 bases from J, with 8 bases in between. Clones were read by immunoSEQ multiplex PCR, and TCRdb kept only the in-frame ones, dropping some. Here the sample spans 150,000 to 200,000 clones, around 90% being singletons. Here the sequenced sample was peripheral blood, taken after recovery from COVID-19. V is TRBV5-1 and J is TRBJ2-5; D not resolved. The source of this sequence is a human donor who had recovered from COVID-19. CDR3 sequence: CASSLFPGETQYF. CDR3 sequence (DNA): TGCGCCAGCAGCTTGTTCCCAGGAGAGACCCAGTACTTC.